These 4 T cell receptor beta chains share one sample of origin, sequenced in a study of blood T cell repertoires in COVID-19. The assay was immunoSEQ multiplex PCR, and TCRdb's table has in-frame clones only and misses some. In the table there are 110,000 to 150,000 clones, over 70% of which are singletons. What was sequenced was peripheral blood. These receptors were collected from a woman in her sixties or seventies with acute or convalescent COVID-19.

The gene calls are TRBV10-3 and TRBJ2-6; 8 positions agree with TRBD1. This CDR3 has 17 amino acids. CDR1 and CDR2 (germline): ENHRY, SYGVKD. V was pared by 4 bases and J by 1 base, with 6 bases of the junction left unmatched. DNA for the CDR3: TGTGCCATCAGTGCTGACAGGGGAGGTTCTGGGGCCAACGTCCTGACTTTC. As protein: CAISADRGGSGANVLTF.

This clone was seen a handful of times. The V and J genes are TRBV28 and TRBJ2-5; D is unresolved. The length of the CDR3 is 11 residues. Germline V gene lookup returns CDR1 MDHEN and CDR2 SYDVKM. Trimming removed 3 bases from V and 5 bases from J, with 4 bases in between. The chain's CDR3 is CASSLRETQYF. DNA for the CDR3: TGTGCCAGCAGTTTGCGGGAGACCCAGTACTTC.

The chain employs TRBV6-4 and TRBJ1-2; TRBD1 aligns across 8 bases. V shed 8 bases, J shed 5 bases, and the junction held 10 bases outside the gene matches. Germline lookup yields CDR1 MRHNA and CDR2 SNTAGT. The CDR3 is 14 residues long. The CDR3 sequence is CASAPGTGAYGYTF. The DNA of the CDR3 is TGTGCCAGCGCCCCCGGGACAGGCGCTTATGGCTACACCTTC.

This clone was counted a few times. Here the CDR3 reads CASSAGLAGSRSKNIQYF. The CDR3 nucleotides read TGTGCCAGCAGCGCAGGACTAGCGGGATCTCGGTCGAAAAACATTCAGTACTTC. The chain is built from TRBV5-4 and TRBJ2-4, with 12 bases identical to TRBD2. Trimming took 4 bases from V and 4 from J; bases not matched to a gene: 12. The length of the CDR3 is 18 residues. Germline V gives CDR1 SGHNT, CDR2 YYREEE (reference sequence).